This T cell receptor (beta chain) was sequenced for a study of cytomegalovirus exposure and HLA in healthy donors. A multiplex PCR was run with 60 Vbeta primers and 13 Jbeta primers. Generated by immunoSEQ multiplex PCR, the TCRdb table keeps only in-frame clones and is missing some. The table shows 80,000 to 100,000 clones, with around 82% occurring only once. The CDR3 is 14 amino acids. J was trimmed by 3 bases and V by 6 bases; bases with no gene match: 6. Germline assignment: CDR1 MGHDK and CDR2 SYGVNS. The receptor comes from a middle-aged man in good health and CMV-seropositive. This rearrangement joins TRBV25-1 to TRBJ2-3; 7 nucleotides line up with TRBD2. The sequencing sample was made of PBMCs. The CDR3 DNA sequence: TGTGCCAGCAGCGGGGGGTTCTCTACAGATACGCAGTATTTT. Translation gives CASSGGFSTDTQYF.